These T cell receptor beta chains were read from a single sample in a study of cytomegalovirus exposure and HLA in healthy donors. The repertoire was sequenced with immunoSEQ multiplex PCR; TCRdb's copy has only in-frame clones and lacks some. The sample shows roughly 170,000 clones, 80% of them seen only once. Material: PBMCs. All receptors come from a man younger than 45 in good health and CMV-seropositive. The CDR3 runs from the conserved cysteine through the conserved F or W. A D gene is named only where the DNA matches it firmly. A clone size is listed for some rows: how often the clone was seen (once, few, many), or a class if it is expanded.

TRBV4-3,NA,NA,TRBJ1-2,TGCGCCAGCAGCCAAGAGTTATCAGGAAGGACTAACTATGGCTACACCTTC,CASSQELSGRTNYGYTF
TRBV4-1,NA,NA,TRBJ2-3,TGCGCCAGCAGCCTCCACAGAGGTGGGCAGGGGACCACAGATACGCAGTATTTT,CASSLHRGGQGTTDTQYF
TRBV5-1,NA,TRBD2,TRBJ2-3,TGCGCCAGCAGCTTGGGAGTGACTAGCGGCACAGATACGCAGTATTTT,CASSLGVTSGTDTQYF
TRBV7-9,once,TRBD1,TRBJ2-7,TGTGCCAGCAGCGCACCGCCCCTAGGACAGGCCGTCTACGAGCAGTACTTC,CASSAPPLGQAVYEQYF
TRBV10-3,NA,TRBD2,TRBJ2-7,TGTGCCGTACTAGCGGGTGCGGGGTACGAGCAGTACTTC,CAVLAGAGYEQYF
TRBV10-1,NA,NA,TRBJ2-1,TGCGCCAGCAGTGATATTGTAGGGAGCTACAATGAGCAGTTCTTC,CASSDIVGSYNEQFF
TRBV11-3,NA,TRBD2,TRBJ2-7,TGTGCCAGCAGCCCCCGGGCGGGAGGGCCAGTTCGCGAGCAGTACTTC,CASSPRAGGPVREQYF
TRBV29-1,NA,TRBD1,TRBJ1-1,TGCAGCGTTGAACAGGGGGGCACTGAAGCTTTCTTT,CSVEQGGTEAFF
TRBV11-3,NA,TRBD2,TRBJ2-1,TGTGCCAGCAGCTTTAGCGGGGGGAACAATGAGCAGTTCTTC,CASSFSGGNNEQFF
TRBV4-1,NA,NA,TRBJ2-7,TGCGCCAGCAGCGTAGGCGGCCAGGGCTACGAGCAGTACTTC,CASSVGGQGYEQYF
TRBV19,once,NA,TRBJ2-2,TGTGCCAGTAGTCGACCTAGCGCCGGGGAGCTGTTTTTT,CASSRPSAGELFF
TRBV27,NA,NA,TRBJ2-7,TGTGCCAGCAGCATGGGGGGTAGGCGCGACGAGCAGTACTTC,CASSMGGRRDEQYF
TRBV28,NA,NA,TRBJ2-7,TGTGCCAGCAGCACGACAGGATCGGACCCCTACGAGCAGTACTTC,CASSTTGSDPYEQYF
TRBV7-9,NA,NA,TRBJ1-2,TGTGCCAGCAGCTTAGAGGCAGGGTCCTATGGCTACACCTTC,CASSLEAGSYGYTF